Each of the 8 T cell receptor beta chains below was sequenced from the same sample in a study of cytomegalovirus exposure and HLA in healthy donors. This PCR relied on a set of 60 Vbeta primers and 13 Jbeta primers. Assay used: immunoSEQ multiplex PCR; TCRdb lists only in-frame clones, some missing. Of some 200,000 clones in the sample, around four fifths were seen once. The sequenced material came from PBMCs. Source of these receptors: a woman between 18 and 29 years old in good health and CMV-seronegative.

The rearrangement uses TRBV7-2 and TRBJ1-1; TRBD1 matches 9 bases. The germline V gene encodes CDR1 SGHTA and CDR2 FQGNSA. The CDR3 runs to 14 residues. V lost 5 bases to trimming and J lost 3 bases; unmatched junction nucleotides: 4. This CDR3 reads CASSPTGGHTEAFF. In DNA form, the CDR3 reads TGTGCCAGCAGCCCGACAGGGGGTCACACTGAAGCTTTCTTT.

The V gene is TRBV6-6, the J gene TRBJ2-3; 12 bases match TRBD2. The length of the CDR3 is 14 residues. Germline CDR1 MNHNY, CDR2 SVGAGI (reference sequence). J was trimmed by 9 bases and V by 4 bases; bases with no gene match: 5. CDR3 protein: CASSFGLAGMTQYF. CDR3 DNA: TGTGCCAGCAGTTTCGGACTAGCGGGGATGACGCAGTATTTT.

The gene calls are TRBV27 and TRBJ2-6; D is uncertain. Germline CDR1 and CDR2: MNHEY and SMNVEV (reference sequence). This CDR3 contains 16 residues. V was trimmed by 5 bases and J by 0 bases, leaving 11 bases between them. As DNA, the CDR3 is TGTGCCAGCAGTCAACTCGGAGTCTCTGGGGCCAACGTCCTGACTTTC. Its translation: CASSQLGVSGANVLTF.

The rearrangement uses TRBV7-8 and TRBJ1-3, with 8 bases aligning to TRBD1. J gave up 0 bases and V 5 bases, and 3 bases lay outside the gene matches. This CDR3 contains 15 residues. CDR1 is SGHVS and CDR2 is FQNEAQ in the germline V gene. The CDR3 sequence: CASSLDRGSGNTIYF. The CDR3 DNA reads TGTGCCAGCAGCCTCGACAGGGGCTCTGGAAACACCATATATTTT.

The chain is built from TRBV30 and TRBJ2-7, with a possible D match to TRBD2 (6 bases). This CDR3 spans 14 amino acids. The V end lost 0 bases, the J end lost 6 bases, and 15 bases lay between the germline ends. CDR1 and CDR2 from the germline V gene are GTSNPN and SVGIG (reference sequence). The CDR3 loop is CAWSVASPTSEQYF. Here the CDR3 DNA reads TGTGCCTGGAGTGTAGCGTCGCCGACTAGCGAGCAGTACTTC.

This clone was observed a handful of times. This rearrangement joins TRBV15 to TRBJ2-5, with D tentatively TRBD2 (6 bases). Germline V gene data show CDR1 as LNHNV and CDR2 as YYDKDF (reference sequence). Trimming left V 5 bases short and J 2 bases short, with 12 bases between. The length of the CDR3 is 14 residues. The CDR3 sequence is CATSARDWQETQYF. CDR3 sequence (DNA): TGTGCCACCAGCGCTAGGGACTGGCAAGAGACCCAGTACTTC.

This chain connects TRBV5-6 to TRBJ1-5; 7 positions match TRBD1. J lost 1 base, V lost 0 bases, and 4 bases had no gene match. The germline V gene encodes CDR1 SGHDT and CDR2 YYEEEE. CDR3 size: 16 residues. The CDR3 coding sequence is TGTGCCAGCAGCTTGGCCGGACAGGCGAGCAATCAGCCCCAGCATTTT. Translation gives CASSLAGQASNQPQHF.

The count of this clone is one. This chain links TRBV5-1 with TRBJ2-3; TRBD2 matches at 14 bases. The CDR3 totals 16 residues. The germline CDR1 and CDR2 sequences are SGHRS and YFSETQ. The V and J ends lost 4 bases and 5 bases, in that order; junction bases with no gene match: 6. The CDR3 protein is CASSRGLAGVGDTQYF. Here the CDR3 DNA reads TGCGCCAGCAGCCGGGGACTAGCGGGGGTGGGAGATACGCAGTATTTT.